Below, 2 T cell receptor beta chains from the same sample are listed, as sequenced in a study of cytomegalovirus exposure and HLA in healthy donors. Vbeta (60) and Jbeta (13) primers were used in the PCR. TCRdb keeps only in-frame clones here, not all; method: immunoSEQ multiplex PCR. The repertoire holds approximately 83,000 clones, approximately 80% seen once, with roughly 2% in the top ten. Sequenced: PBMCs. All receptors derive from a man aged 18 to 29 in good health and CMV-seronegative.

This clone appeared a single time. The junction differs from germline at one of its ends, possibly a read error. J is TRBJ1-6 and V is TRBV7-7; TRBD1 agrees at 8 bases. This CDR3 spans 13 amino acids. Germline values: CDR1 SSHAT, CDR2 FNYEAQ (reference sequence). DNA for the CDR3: TGTGCTAGCAGCAAGGACAGGGATTCACCCCTCCACTTT. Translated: CASSKDRDSPLHF.

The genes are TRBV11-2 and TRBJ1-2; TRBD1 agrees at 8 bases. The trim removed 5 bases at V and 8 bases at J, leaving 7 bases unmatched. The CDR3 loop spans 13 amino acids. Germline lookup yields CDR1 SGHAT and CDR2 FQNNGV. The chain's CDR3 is CASSPDRGRGYTF. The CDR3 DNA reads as TGTGCCAGCAGCCCCGACAGGGGAAGAGGCTACACCTTC.